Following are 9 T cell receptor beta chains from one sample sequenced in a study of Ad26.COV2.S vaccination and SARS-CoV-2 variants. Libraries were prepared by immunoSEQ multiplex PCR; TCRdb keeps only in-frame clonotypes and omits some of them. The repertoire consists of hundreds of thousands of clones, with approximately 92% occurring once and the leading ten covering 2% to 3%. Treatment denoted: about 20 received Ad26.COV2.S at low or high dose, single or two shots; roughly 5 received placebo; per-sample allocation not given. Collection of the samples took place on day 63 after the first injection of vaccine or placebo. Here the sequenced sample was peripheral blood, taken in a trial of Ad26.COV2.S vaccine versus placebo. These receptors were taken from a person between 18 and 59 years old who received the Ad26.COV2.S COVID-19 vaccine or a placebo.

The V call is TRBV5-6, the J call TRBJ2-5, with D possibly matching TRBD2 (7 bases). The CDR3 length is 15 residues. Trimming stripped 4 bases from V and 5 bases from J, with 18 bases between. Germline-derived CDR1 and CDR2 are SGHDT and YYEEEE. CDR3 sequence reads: CASSTLRGARETQYF. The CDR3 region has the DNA TGTGCCAGCAGCACCCTTCGGGGGGCCAGGGAGACCCAGTACTTC. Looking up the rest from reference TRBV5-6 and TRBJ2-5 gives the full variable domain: DAGVTQSPTHLIKTRGQQVTLRCSPKSGHDTVSWYQQALGQGPQFIFQYYEEEERQRGNFPDRFSGHQFPNYSSELNVNALLLGDSALYLCASSTLRGARETQYFGPGTRLLVL.

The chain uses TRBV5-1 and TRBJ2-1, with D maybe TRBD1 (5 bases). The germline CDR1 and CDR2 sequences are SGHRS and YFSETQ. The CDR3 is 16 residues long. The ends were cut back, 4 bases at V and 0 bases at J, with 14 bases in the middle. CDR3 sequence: CASSRGNRPSYNEQFF. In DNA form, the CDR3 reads TGCGCCAGCAGCCGCGGTAACAGGCCCTCCTACAATGAGCAGTTCTTC.

The CDR3 DNA reads TGTGCCAGCAGTGGGTGGGGTCGGTTTTTGGACACCGGGGAGCTGTTTTTT. Encoded protein: CASSGWGRFLDTGELFF. The V and J genes are TRBV28 and TRBJ2-2, with D unclear. Deletions cut 5 bases from V and 3 bases from J, with 19 bases between. CDR3 length: 17 amino acids. CDR1 MDHEN and CDR2 SYDVKM come from the germline V gene.

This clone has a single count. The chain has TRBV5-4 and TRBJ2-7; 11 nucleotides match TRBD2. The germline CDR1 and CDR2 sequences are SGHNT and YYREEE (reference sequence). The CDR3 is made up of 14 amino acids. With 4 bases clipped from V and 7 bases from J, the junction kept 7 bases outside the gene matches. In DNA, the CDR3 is TGTGCCAGCAGCCTATCCGGGACTAGCGGTGAGCAGTACGTC. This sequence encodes CASSLSGTSGEQYV.

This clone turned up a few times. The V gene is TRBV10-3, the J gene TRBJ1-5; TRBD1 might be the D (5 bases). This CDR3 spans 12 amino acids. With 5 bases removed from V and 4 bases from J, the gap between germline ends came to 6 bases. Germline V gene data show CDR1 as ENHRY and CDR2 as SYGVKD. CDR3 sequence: CAISRGNQPQHF. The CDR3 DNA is TGTGCCATCAGTCGGGGGAATCAGCCCCAGCATTTT.

The CDR3 spells CASSGTSTDTQYF. In DNA, the CDR3 is TGTGCCAGCTCAGGGACTAGCACAGATACGCAGTATTTT. V usage is TRBV18 and J usage is TRBJ2-3; TRBD2 might be the D (6 bases). CDR3 size: 13 residues. Looked up from germline, CDR1 is KGHSH and CDR2 is LQKENI. V dropped 5 bases and J dropped 0 bases, with 6 bases sitting between them.

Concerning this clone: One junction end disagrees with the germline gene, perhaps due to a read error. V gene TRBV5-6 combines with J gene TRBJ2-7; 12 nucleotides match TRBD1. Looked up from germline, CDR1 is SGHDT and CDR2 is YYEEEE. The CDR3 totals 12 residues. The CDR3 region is CASSRDRGLLGF. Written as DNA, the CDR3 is TGTGCCAGCAGCCGGGACAGGGGGCTGCTGGGGTTC. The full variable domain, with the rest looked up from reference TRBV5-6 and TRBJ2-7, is DAGVTQSPTHLIKTRGQQVTLRCSPKSGHDTVSWYQQALGQGPQFIFQYYEEEERQRGNFPDRFSGHQFPNYSSELNVNALLLGDSALYLCASSRDRGLLGFGPGTRLTVT.

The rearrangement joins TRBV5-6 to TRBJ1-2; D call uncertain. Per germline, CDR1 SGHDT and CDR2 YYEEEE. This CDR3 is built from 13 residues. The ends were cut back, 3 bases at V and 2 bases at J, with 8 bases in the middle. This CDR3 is CASSSYDNYGYTF. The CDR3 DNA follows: TGTGCCAGCAGCTCGTACGACAACTATGGCTACACCTTC. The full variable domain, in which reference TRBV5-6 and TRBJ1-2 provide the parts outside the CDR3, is DAGVTQSPTHLIKTRGQQVTLRCSPKSGHDTVSWYQQALGQGPQFIFQYYEEEERQRGNFPDRFSGHQFPNYSSELNVNALLLGDSALYLCASSSYDNYGYTFGSGTRLTVV.

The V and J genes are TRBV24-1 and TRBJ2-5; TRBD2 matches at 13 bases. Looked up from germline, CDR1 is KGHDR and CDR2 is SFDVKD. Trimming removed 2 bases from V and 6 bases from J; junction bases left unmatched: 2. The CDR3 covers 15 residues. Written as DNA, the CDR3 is TGTGCCACCAGTGATTGGACTAGCGGGGGAAAGACCCAGTACTTC. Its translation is CATSDWTSGGKTQYF.